Described below is a single T cell receptor beta chain sequence and its context. Its specific antigen is unknown. Sequence at one end of the junction differs from germline and may be a read error. The data are from a study of lung T cells in sarcoidosis with Löfgren's syndrome (dated by TCRdb to 2015 to 2018). At the level of the whole study: Sarcoidosis was described as a granulomatous, mainly pulmonary disease marked by CD4+ T cell accumulation in bronchoalveolar lavage fluid. The repertoire analyses concentrated on Lofgren's syndrome patients. Beyond this particular receptor, the publication reports: In alphabeta pairing analysis, TRAV12-1 was found to pair preferentially with TRBV2, and CDR3 homology was shown by the resulting paired TCRs. Multiple Lofgren's syndrome patients were reported to share TRAV12-1 and TRBV2 CDR3 motifs, a finding that suggests public CD4+ TCR repertoires. Compared with control subjects, Lofgren's syndrome patients reportedly showed the greatest expansion in the V gene segments TRAV12-1 and TRBV2. Recognition of a sarcoidosis-associated antigen was only suggested; the antigen itself remained putative and unidentified.

From the cysteine up to the phenylalanine, the CDR3 has a length of 14 residues. This entry keeps only the CDR3 DNA: 42 bases, framed from base 1. The germline V gene provides CDR1 SGHTA and CDR2 FQGNSA. Sequencing was performed on an Illumina MiSeq. The public reads were reanalyzed by TCRdb: fastp trimming at Q25, MiXCR alignment, in-frame beta chains only. Rows with one shared CDR3 protein collapse into an entry with the most common genes and DNA. The sample data list tens of thousands of distinct CDR3 sequences, and 21% of these were observed just once. The ten largest account for around 2.3% of the sample.

The rearranged segments are TRBV7-2 and TRBJ2-5; TRBD2 lines up with 8 middle nucleotides. The specimen was CD4+ T cells from PBMCs. The receptor's source is a human donor with sarcoidosis (Löfgren's syndrome or another form), or a control subject (not recorded which). The DNA reads as follows: TGTGCCAGCAGCTTAGTAACTAGCGGAGAGACCCGGTACTTC. The translation is CASSLVTSGETRYF.